Following are 28 T cell receptor beta chains from one sample sequenced in a study of blood T cell repertoires in COVID-19. Some clones are missing from TCRdb's copy, which holds only in-frame ones; the method was immunoSEQ multiplex PCR. The sample consists of about 400,000 clones, about 90% of them appearing once. Sequencing was done on a sample of peripheral blood. The origin of the receptors is a man aged 40-49 years with acute or convalescent COVID-19.

The V call is TRBV7-2, the J call TRBJ1-2; possible D gene TRBD1, 5 bases. The CDR3 is made up of 19 amino acids. The germline V and J ends were trimmed by 1 base and 3 bases, with 24 bases remaining between them. CDR1 and CDR2 (germline): SGHTA, FQGNSA. CDR3 bases: TGTGCCAGCAGCTTAGTCGGGCGGGGGGAGGTGAGGTGGGACTATGGCTACACCTTC. It is translated as CASSLVGRGEVRWDYGYTF.

This chain links TRBV9 with TRBJ2-7; 15 bases fit TRBD2. The CDR3 is 18 amino acids. Trimming took 3 bases from V and 0 from J; bases not matched to a gene: 7. Germline V gives CDR1 SGDLS, CDR2 YYNGEE. The CDR3 sequence is CASSGHGTSGGSSYEQYF. The CDR3 DNA sequence: TGTGCCAGCAGCGGACATGGGACTAGCGGGGGGAGCTCCTACGAGCAGTACTTC.

V and J are TRBV5-6 and TRBJ2-2, with 8 bases matching TRBD2. This CDR3 is 16 amino acids long. V dropped 1 base and J dropped 6; count of bases not matched to a gene: 8. CDR1 and CDR2 from the germline V gene are SGHDT and YYEEEE. CDR3 bases: TGTGCCAGCAGCTTGTATACGAGCGGGGGTCCCGGGGAGCTGTTTTTT. Translation gives CASSLYTSGGPGELFF.

The genes are TRBV28 and TRBJ1-1; the D is unclear. The germline V gene has CDR1 MDHEN and CDR2 SYDVKM. The CDR3 is 14 amino acids. V was clipped by 5 bases and J by 1 base, with 11 bases between them. This CDR3 is CASSVSGGNTEAFF. In nucleotides, the CDR3 is TGTGCCAGCAGTGTTTCAGGAGGGAACACTGAAGCTTTCTTT.

Here the CDR3 DNA reads TGTGCCAGCAGCAAAGCGATGGGGCTTACCGACGAAAACATTCAGTACTTC. It specifies CASSKAMGLTDENIQYF. The chain uses TRBV21-1 and TRBJ2-4; TRBD1 is the table's D call, not checked against the DNA. TRBV21-1 is deemed a pseudogene. The CDR3 sequence is 17 residues long.

The rearrangement joins TRBV20-1 to TRBJ2-1, with D possibly being TRBD2 (5 bases). V lost 6 bases and J 7 bases, leaving 7 bases between the germline ends. This CDR3 contains 10 residues. From germline, CDR1 is DFQATT and CDR2 SNEGSKA (reference sequence). The CDR3 DNA reads as TGCAGTGCGAGGAGGAATGAGCAGTTCTTC. Its protein is CSARRNEQFF.

The genes are TRBV7-3 and TRBJ2-2; 8 nucleotides line up with TRBD1. Germline lookup yields CDR1 SGHTA and CDR2 FQGTGA. V trimming: 5 bases; J trimming: 6 bases; junction bases outside the gene matches: 8. This CDR3 has 15 amino acids. The CDR3 here is CASSTPQGGSGELFF. As DNA, the CDR3 is TGTGCCAGCAGCACACCACAGGGGGGCTCCGGGGAGCTGTTTTTT. The full variable domain, completed using reference TRBV7-3 and TRBJ2-2, is GAGVSQTPSNKVTEKGKYVELRCDPISGHTALYWYRQSLGQGPEFLIYFQGTGAADDSGLPNDRFFAVRPEGSVSTLKIQRTERGDSAVYLCASSTPQGGSGELFFGEGSRLTVL.

The chain combines TRBV5-1 with TRBJ1-3; tentative D call: TRBD1 (5 bases). This CDR3 has 15 amino acids. V was cut by 2 bases and J by 1 base, with 10 bases left in between. Looked up from germline, CDR1 is SGHRS and CDR2 is YFSETQ. This CDR3 is CASSFQGMSGNTIYF. For the CDR3, the DNA is TGCGCCAGCAGCTTCCAGGGAATGTCTGGAAACACCATATATTTT.

As to this clone: A junction boundary mismatches the germline segment, possibly from a read error. This chain links TRBV18 with TRBJ2-7; no reliable D call. The germline V gene has CDR1 KGHSH and CDR2 LQKENI. The CDR3 spans 15 residues. The CDR3 spells CASSPRARSSDEQYF. The CDR3 region has the DNA TGTGCCAGCTCACCACGGGCCCGAAGCTCCGACGAGCAGTACTTC.

The chain is built from TRBV12-3 or TRBV12-4 and TRBJ1-6, with D possibly matching TRBD1 (6 bases). The length of the CDR3 is 12 residues. V was pared by 5 bases and J by 10 bases, with 9 bases between. CDR3 protein: CASSTGISPLHF. The CDR3 DNA reads TGTGCCAGCAGTACAGGGATATCACCCCTCCACTTT.

The chain joins TRBV18 to TRBJ1-2, with TRBD1 identical over 7 bases. Germline V gives CDR1 KGHSH, CDR2 LQKENI. J was trimmed by 5 bases and V by 0 bases; bases with no gene match: 6. The CDR3 is 15 amino acids. CDR3 amino acids: CASSPPGGTDYGYTF. CDR3 sequence (DNA): TGTGCCAGCTCACCACCGGGCGGGACAGATTATGGCTACACCTTC.

The chain carries TRBV9 and TRBJ2-1, with D possibly TRBD2 on 5 matching bases. The CDR3 sequence is 15 residues long. CDR1 and CDR2 (germline): SGDLS, YYNGEE. Trimming removed 0 bases from V and 6 bases from J, with 13 bases in between. CDR3: CASSVDPSRGNEQFF. The CDR3 nucleotides are TGTGCCAGCAGCGTAGATCCTAGTCGGGGCAATGAGCAGTTCTTC.

This clone was counted only a few times. The J gene is TRBJ2-7, the V gene TRBV7-3, with D possibly TRBD2 on 5 matching bases. CDR1 and CDR2 from the germline V gene are SGHTA and FQGTGA. This CDR3 spans 14 amino acids. V was trimmed by 5 bases and J by 7 bases, leaving 18 bases between them. The CDR3 nucleotides are TGTGCCAGCAGCCCCGGCCGGACTTCGGGTGAGCAGTACTTC. It codes for CASSPGRTSGEQYF.

J is TRBJ1-2 and V is TRBV5-5; 8 positions match TRBD1. The CDR3 has 16 amino acids. After removal of 4 bases from V and 0 bases from J, the junction contained 8 bases not matched to a gene. The germline V gene encodes CDR1 SGHKS and CDR2 YYEKEE (reference sequence). CDR3 in amino acids: CASSPGGLWTNYGYTF. Here the CDR3 DNA reads TGTGCCAGCAGCCCAGGGGGCCTCTGGACTAACTATGGCTACACCTTC.

J is TRBJ2-3 and V is TRBV5-3; D might be TRBD2 (5 bases). TRBV5-3 counts as an open reading frame of uncertain function. The V end was cut by 0 bases, the J end by 0 bases, with 11 bases between. The CDR3 is 16 residues long. DNA for the CDR3: TGTGCCAGAAGCTTGGGTGCAGCGGAAAGCACAGATACGCAGTATTTT. Translating gives CARSLGAAESTDTQYF.

The J gene is TRBJ2-2, the V gene TRBV12-3 or TRBV12-4, with D perhaps matching TRBD1 (6 bases). The CDR3 spans 13 residues. V was pared by 11 bases and J by 5 bases, with 15 bases between. CDR3 sequence (DNA): TGTGCCGCAGCAGGGGATCTGACCGGGGAGCTGTTTTTT. It encodes CAAAGDLTGELFF.

The rearrangement uses TRBV5-1 and TRBJ2-1, with a tentative D call TRBD2 (7 bases). Germline loops: CDR1 SGHRS, CDR2 YFSETQ. Deletions cut 0 bases from V and 3 bases from J, with 16 bases between. The CDR3 is made up of 17 amino acids. This CDR3 is CASSLVLAGAGYNEQFF. The CDR3 DNA is TGCGCCAGCAGCTTGGTGTTGGCGGGGGCGGGCTACAATGAGCAGTTCTTC.

This clone occurred many times. The gene calls are TRBV4-3 and TRBJ1-4; a weak D match, TRBD1 (5 bases). Germline V gives CDR1 LGHNA, CDR2 YSLEER. The V end lost 0 bases, the J end lost 12 bases, and 11 bases lay between the germline ends. The CDR3 is 13 amino acids. The CDR3 region is CASSQDQGWELFF. CDR3 nucleotide sequence: TGCGCCAGCAGCCAAGATCAGGGATGGGAACTGTTTTTT.

The V gene is TRBV29-1, the J gene TRBJ1-2, with 7 nucleotides matching TRBD1. Germline-derived CDR1 and CDR2 are SQVTM and ANQGSEA. The J segment lost 8 bases and the V segment lost 0 bases, leaving 6 bases of the junction unmatched. CDR3 length: 13 amino acids. CDR3 protein: CSVEDRRGDGYTF. CDR3 nucleotide sequence: TGCAGCGTTGAAGATCGCAGGGGGGACGGCTACACCTTC.

This chain links TRBV6-5 with TRBJ1-2, with TRBD1 matching over 8 bases. Germline CDR1 is MNHEY and CDR2 is SVGAGI. J gave up 3 bases and V 4 bases, and 10 bases lay outside the gene matches. The CDR3 spans 16 residues. The DNA for the CDR3 is TGTGCCAGCAGTTCCTCCGGACAGGGTCTAGACTATGGCTACACCTTC. Amino acid sequence: CASSSSGQGLDYGYTF.

The table lists this clone with a count of one. V usage is TRBV6-2 or TRBV6-3 and J usage is TRBJ1-4; 8 positions agree with TRBD1. Germline CDR1 is MNHEY and CDR2 is SVGEGT. The junction had 8 bases not matched to a gene; V was cut back by 4 bases and J by 7 bases. The CDR3 spans 15 residues. CDR3 region: CASSSPGTGSEKLFF. CDR3 DNA: TGTGCCAGCAGTTCCCCCGGGACAGGATCTGAAAAACTGTTTTTT.

The chain couples TRBV7-2 to TRBJ1-5; D is uncertain. V lost 5 bases and J 0 bases, leaving 5 bases between the germline ends. Germline CDR1 and CDR2: SGHTA and FQGNSA. The CDR3 extends over 13 amino acids. CDR3 amino acids: CASSANSNQPQHF. CDR3 bases: TGTGCCAGCAGCGCGAATAGCAATCAGCCCCAGCATTTT.

V usage is TRBV6-4 and J usage is TRBJ2-7; 8 bases are shared with TRBD1. V lost 4 bases and J lost 5; bases outside the gene matches: 4. This CDR3 spans 13 amino acids. Per the germline V gene, CDR1 is MRHNA and CDR2 is SNTAGT. CDR3 in DNA: TGTGCCAGCAGTGCCGAGGACAGGGACGAGCAGTACTTC. It translates to CASSAEDRDEQYF.

The chain has TRBV5-6 and TRBJ2-1, with 11 nucleotides matching TRBD2. CDR1 SGHDT and CDR2 YYEEEE come from the germline V gene. The J segment lost 4 bases and the V segment lost 4 bases, leaving 7 bases of the junction unmatched. The CDR3 runs to 16 residues. The CDR3 DNA follows: TGTGCCAGCAGCCGACGACTAGCGGGATTATACAATGAGCAGTTCTTC. Its translation is CASSRRLAGLYNEQFF. Filled out from reference TRBV5-6 and TRBJ2-1, the complete variable domain reads DAGVTQSPTHLIKTRGQQVTLRCSPKSGHDTVSWYQQALGQGPQFIFQYYEEEERQRGNFPDRFSGHQFPNYSSELNVNALLLGDSALYLCASSRRLAGLYNEQFFGPGTRLTVL.

The J gene is TRBJ1-1, the V gene TRBV6-5; D unresolved. V was trimmed by 0 bases and J by 4 bases, leaving 9 bases between them. The CDR3 covers 14 residues. The germline CDR1 and CDR2 sequences are MNHEY and SVGAGI. CDR3 sequence reads: CASSYSVFSTEAFF. The CDR3 DNA reads as TGTGCCAGCAGTTACTCGGTCTTTAGCACTGAAGCTTTCTTT.

CDR3 sequence reads: CASSIVEGIAKNIQYF. The CDR3 nucleotides are TGTGCCAGTAGTATAGTAGAGGGTATAGCCAAAAACATTCAGTACTTC. This chain connects TRBV19 to TRBJ2-4, with a tentative D call TRBD2 (5 bases). The germline V and J ends were trimmed by 1 base and 0 bases, with 10 bases remaining between them. This CDR3 comprises 16 residues. Per germline, CDR1 LNHDA and CDR2 SQIVND (reference sequence).

The rearrangement links TRBV20-1 to TRBJ1-2; 7 positions match TRBD1. CDR3 length equals 11 residues. Germline V lookup: CDR1 DFQATT, CDR2 SNEGSKA (reference sequence). Germline trimming cut 5 bases from V and 7 bases from J; bases unmatched to any gene: 4. The CDR3 DNA is TGCAGTGCTTCCGGGACAGCTGGCTACACCTTC. Amino acid sequence: CSASGTAGYTF.

This clone was seen a single time. This sequence joins TRBV11-2 and TRBJ2-5; maybe TRBD2 (6 bases). V was trimmed by 10 bases and J by 5 bases, leaving 14 bases between them. From germline, CDR1 is SGHAT and CDR2 FQNNGV. The CDR3 is 12 amino acids. The DNA of the CDR3 is TGTGCCACCGATGACGCGGGGGAGACCCAGTACTTC. Protein sequence: CATDDAGETQYF.